This T cell receptor beta chain appears in the sequencing data of a study of beta chain features in type 1 diabetes. Study findings and constraints: The study found moderately but significantly shorter TCRB CDR3s in all four CD4+ subsets of Type 1 diabetes patients.

CDR3 size: 16 residues. Germline V gene lookup returns CDR1 MDHEN and CDR2 SYDVKM. V was cut by 0 bases and J by 4 bases, with 13 bases left in between. The study reverse transcribed the entire isolated RNA, so it sequenced expressed TCRB transcripts. Profiling relied on immunoSEQ multiplex PCR, and the TCRdb table lists in-frame clones only, not all of them. The sample shows about 30,000 clones, approximately 51% of them seen only once. This clone has a handful of counts. Its antigen is currently unknown. Sorted CD4+ subsets: naive, central memory, regulatory, stem cell-like memory (CD45RO/CCR7/CD25/CD127/CD95/CD27 panel).

The clonotype was recovered from a woman between 18 and 29 years old with type 1 diabetes. The V gene is TRBV28, the J gene TRBJ1-5, with D possibly matching TRBD1 (5 bases). Input material: Tregs from blood. In DNA, the CDR3 is TGTGCCAGCAGTTTATGGGGGCGGGGGGGAAATCAGCCCCAGCATTTT. This codes for CASSLWGRGGNQPQHF. The full variable domain, rest sourced from reference TRBV28 and TRBJ1-5, is DVKVTQSSRYLVKRTGEKVFLECVQDMDHENMFWYRQDPGLGLRLIYFSYDVKMKEKGDIPEGYSVSREKKERFSLILESASTNQTSMYLCASSLWGRGGNQPQHFGDGTRLSIL.